The rows below give T cell receptor beta chains drawn from one sample of a study of blood T cell repertoires in COVID-19. Only in-frame clones appear in the TCRdb table, and some are missing; sequencing was by immunoSEQ multiplex PCR. The data contain approximately 24,000 clones, about four fifths of them singletons. Sequencing used peripheral blood. The source of these receptors is a human donor in a cohort sampled during active COVID-19. The CDR3 runs from the conserved cysteine through the conserved F or W. The D gene is left open where the match is weak. Not every row has a clone size; where given, it reads once, few, many or a size class.

cdr3_nt: TGTGCCAGCAGCTTAGGGACAGGGAGGGTAGAGACCCAGTACTTC; cdr3_aa: CASSLGTGRVETQYF; d_call: -; v_call: TRBV11-3; j_call: TRBJ2-5; clone_size: -
cdr3_nt: TGTGCCAGCGACGGACTAGCGGGAGGTGCCGGGGAGCTGTTTTTT; cdr3_aa: CASDGLAGGAGELFF; d_call: TRBD2; v_call: TRBV28; j_call: TRBJ2-2; clone_size: -
cdr3_nt: TGTGCCAGCAGCTTAGTAGGGACAGGAATCTACGAGCAGTACTTC; cdr3_aa: CASSLVGTGIYEQYF; d_call: TRBD1; v_call: TRBV11-2; j_call: TRBJ2-7; clone_size: -
cdr3_nt: TGTGCCAGCAGTTACGGGGGGAATGGCTACACCTTC; cdr3_aa: CASSYGGNGYTF; d_call: -; v_call: TRBV6-6; j_call: TRBJ1-2; clone_size: -
cdr3_nt: TGTGCCAGCAGCTTAGCGAGAGGTTGGGATGAAAAACTGTTTTTT; cdr3_aa: CASSLARGWDEKLFF; d_call: -; v_call: TRBV7-9; j_call: TRBJ1-4; clone_size: -
cdr3_nt: TGTGCCACCAGCAGAGGGCCGGGAAACACCATATATTTT; cdr3_aa: CATSRGPGNTIYF; d_call: -; v_call: TRBV15; j_call: TRBJ1-3; clone_size: -
cdr3_nt: TGTGCCTGGCAGGTGAACACTGAAGCTTTCTTT; cdr3_aa: CAWQVNTEAFF; d_call: -; v_call: TRBV30; j_call: TRBJ1-1; clone_size: large
cdr3_nt: TGTGCCAGTAGTTCCGAGGGTAGAGGTGGCTACACCTTC; cdr3_aa: CASSSEGRGGYTF; d_call: -; v_call: TRBV19; j_call: TRBJ1-2; clone_size: -
cdr3_nt: TGTGCCAGCAGCCCAGGAGGGAATAGCAATCAGCCCCAGCATTTT; cdr3_aa: CASSPGGNSNQPQHF; d_call: -; v_call: TRBV5-5; j_call: TRBJ1-5; clone_size: -
cdr3_nt: TGTGCCAGCACCCCATTTCTATCCCCCGCGGAGACCCAGTACTTC; cdr3_aa: CASTPFLSPAETQYF; d_call: -; v_call: TRBV7-7; j_call: TRBJ2-5; clone_size: -
cdr3_nt: TGTGCCAGCAGTTTGACAGAGCAGTACTTC; cdr3_aa: CASSLTEQYF; d_call: -; v_call: TRBV2; j_call: TRBJ2-7; clone_size: -
cdr3_nt: TGTGCCAGCAGCCTGCAGTTCCGGGAGAACTCTGGAAACACCATATATTTT; cdr3_aa: CASSLQFRENSGNTIYF; d_call: -; v_call: TRBV5-4; j_call: TRBJ1-3; clone_size: -
cdr3_nt: TGTGCCAGCAGGTTGCTCGCGGGCGACCAAGAGACCCAGTACTTC; cdr3_aa: CASRLLAGDQETQYF; d_call: -; v_call: TRBV11-2; j_call: TRBJ2-5; clone_size: -
cdr3_nt: TGTGCCATCAGTGCGGACAGGGGAGGCAATCAGCCCCAGCATTTT; cdr3_aa: CAISADRGGNQPQHF; d_call: TRBD1; v_call: TRBV10-3; j_call: TRBJ1-5; clone_size: -
cdr3_nt: TGTGCCACCCGAGGAAGGGGGCTGACAGATACGCAGTATTTT; cdr3_aa: CATRGRGLTDTQYF; d_call: TRBD1; v_call: TRBV19; j_call: TRBJ2-3; clone_size: -
cdr3_nt: TGTGCCAGTAGTGTAGACAGACAAGAGACCCAGTACTTC; cdr3_aa: CASSVDRQETQYF; d_call: -; v_call: TRBV19; j_call: TRBJ2-5; clone_size: -
cdr3_nt: TGTGCCAGCAGTGGGAACAGTTACACAGATACGCAGTATTTT; cdr3_aa: CASSGNSYTDTQYF; d_call: -; v_call: TRBV2; j_call: TRBJ2-3; clone_size: -
cdr3_nt: TGCGCCAGCAGCTTTAGGAGGGGGACAGTGAACACCGGGGAGCTGTTTTTT; cdr3_aa: CASSFRRGTVNTGELFF; d_call: -; v_call: TRBV5-1; j_call: TRBJ2-2; clone_size: few
cdr3_nt: TGCGCCAGCAAGGGGACTAGCGGGACCATGGGCACCGGGGAGCTGTTTTTT; cdr3_aa: CASKGTSGTMGTGELFF; d_call: TRBD2; v_call: TRBV4-1; j_call: TRBJ2-2; clone_size: -
cdr3_nt: TGTGCCAGCAGCTTTCAAAGGGGCCGGACCTACAATGAGCAGTTCTTC; cdr3_aa: CASSFQRGRTYNEQFF; d_call: -; v_call: TRBV7-9; j_call: TRBJ2-1; clone_size: once
cdr3_nt: TGTGCCAGCAGTTACGGGGGGGTCTACAATGAGCAGTTCTTC; cdr3_aa: CASSYGGVYNEQFF; d_call: TRBD2; v_call: TRBV6-6; j_call: TRBJ2-1; clone_size: once